This is a list of T cell receptor beta chains from one sample in a study of cytomegalovirus exposure and HLA in healthy donors. Profiled with immunoSEQ multiplex PCR; TCRdb holds only in-frame clones, not every one. The sample carries approximately 170,000 clones, around 67% recorded once. Sequenced material: PBMCs. These receptor sequences come from a woman aged 30 to 39 in good health and CMV-seropositive. Both conserved end residues are part of each CDR3. A D gene is named only where the DNA matches it firmly. A row's size may be missing; if present it is once, few, many or a size class.

abundance,j_gene,v_gene,d_gene,CDR3aa
NA,TRBJ2-3,TRBV5-1,TRBD2,CASSPGTSGRKGDTQYF
NA,TRBJ1-4,TRBV2,TRBD1,CASSRDSHEKLFF
NA,TRBJ1-5,TRBV5-6,NA,CASSWRGRGQPQHF
NA,TRBJ2-3,TRBV10-1,TRBD2,CASSDGSGESPSTDTQYF
NA,TRBJ2-1,TRBV19,NA,CASSISYAYNEQFF
NA,TRBJ1-1,TRBV4-1,NA,CASSQVDMGLINTEAFF
NA,TRBJ2-7,TRBV27,NA,CASSLAPMGGNEQYF
NA,TRBJ2-7,TRBV28,NA,CASSLPADEQYF
NA,TRBJ2-3,TRBV10-3,NA,CAISESSGTDTQYF
NA,TRBJ2-7,TRBV30,NA,CAWRRAWTGFLSYEQYF
few,TRBJ2-1,TRBV11-2,TRBD2,CASSLRLAGELTYNEQFF
NA,NA,TRBV11-2,TRBD2,CASSHGTSGGYEQYF
NA,TRBJ2-2,TRBV18,NA,CASSRGETGELFF
NA,TRBJ2-1,TRBV19,NA,CASSIALNSYNEQFF
NA,TRBJ2-5,TRBV28,NA,CASSRQEFQETQYF
NA,TRBJ2-1,TRBV7-9,NA,CASSPSHEQFF
NA,NA,TRBV28,TRBD1,CASSRDRGFNLTYEQYF
NA,TRBJ2-5,TRBV14,NA,CASSQARAGQETQYF